This TCR beta chain is drawn from a study of vaccination effects on CD4 cells after COVID-19. General study findings and limits: Of the vaccine-induced clones from healthy vaccinees, merely 1 of 255 recognized common cold coronaviruses as well.

Germline-derived CDR1 and CDR2 are LGHDT and YNNKEL (reference sequence). The V end was cut by 4 bases, the J end by 1 base, with 10 bases between. CDR3 size: 14 residues. Sequencing followed a ViraFEST assay step that expanded antigen-specific CD4+ T cells with viral peptide pools. Around day 10 of culture, CD4+ T cells were separated out. The vaccine recipients had no prior SARS-CoV-2 infection, with negative nucleocapsid antibodies. This table comes from immunoSEQ multiplex PCR, and its TCRdb copy is limited to in-frame clones, with some not included. The sample carries tens of thousands of clones, roughly four fifths recorded once. In the case of this clone: The antigen is unknown.

The sample was CD4+ T cells from PBMCs cultured with HCoV-NL63 spike peptides, taken before COVID-19 vaccination. The chain recombines TRBV3-1 (or the pseudogene TRBV3-2) with TRBJ2-5; the D gene is possibly TRBD2 (5 bases). The sequence was collected from a human donor who received a COVID-19 vaccine. As DNA, the CDR3 is TGTGCCAGCAGCCCGGGGAGCATCCAAGAGACCCAGTACTTC. Amino acids: CASSPGSIQETQYF.